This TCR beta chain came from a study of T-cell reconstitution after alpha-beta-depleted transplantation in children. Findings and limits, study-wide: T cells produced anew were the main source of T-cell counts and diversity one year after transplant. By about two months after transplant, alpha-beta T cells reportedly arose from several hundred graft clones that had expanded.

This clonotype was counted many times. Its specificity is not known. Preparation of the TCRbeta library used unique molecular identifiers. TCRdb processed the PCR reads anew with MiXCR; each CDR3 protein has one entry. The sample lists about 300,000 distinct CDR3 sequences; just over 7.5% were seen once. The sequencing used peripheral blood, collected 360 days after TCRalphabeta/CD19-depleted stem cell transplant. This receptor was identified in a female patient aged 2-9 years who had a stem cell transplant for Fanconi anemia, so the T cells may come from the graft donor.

CDR3 in DNA: TGCAGTGCTAGCCCGACAGGGGGCTCTAATCAGCCCCAGCATTTT. Its translation is CSASPTGGSNQPQHF. V usage is TRBV20-1 and J usage is TRBJ1-5; TRBD1 matches 10 bases. Unmatched junction bases numbered 6, after V lost 3 bases and J lost 4 bases. CDR1 is DFQATT and CDR2 is SNEGSKA in the germline V gene (reference sequence). The CDR3 has 15 residues.